The clone carrying this T cell receptor (beta chain) was observed at least ten times. Its antigen remains unknown. The data were taken from a study of regulatory T cells in long-lasting Graves disease. Whole-study results and caveats: It is possible that accuracy was reduced by the small size of the sample. The study found persistent patients shared more public clonotypes (2,741) than new patients (approximately 970).

The CDR3 totals 16 residues. With 1 base clipped from V and 6 bases from J, the junction kept 4 bases outside the gene matches. The germline V gene has CDR1 MDHEN and CDR2 SYDVKM. Assembly of TCR beta libraries relied on iRepertoire HTBI primers together with Arm-PCR of CDR3 regions. A single record per CDR3 protein comes from TCRdb applying MiXCR to the multiplex PCR reads. Among around 450,000 distinct CDR3 sequences listed, approximately 16% were seen once. Time point of the sample: newly diagnosed GD, antithyroid drugs for less than 3 months. RNA isolated from PBMCs was used to make the TCR library. These data are also associated with another study on T cells in Graves' hyperthyroidism and ophthalmopathy. As that study records: No progression to ophthalmopathy during 18 months of follow-up defined stable disease. HTBI primers drove first-round RT-PCR of the TCR CDR3.

Sequenced material: peripheral blood mononuclear cells (PBMCs), taken at new diagnosis, from a patient treated with antithyroid drugs. This clonotype was sampled from a woman between 40 and 55 years old with Graves disease. The chain has TRBV28 and TRBJ2-1; 12 bases line up with TRBD2. The chain's CDR3 is CASSLFGLAGFNEQFF. The DNA for the CDR3 is TGTGCCAGCAGTTTATTTGGACTAGCGGGATTCAATGAGCAGTTCTTC.